This T cell receptor beta chain is from a study of STAT3 mutations in large granular lymphocyte leukemia. General study results and limits: In T-cell large granular lymphocyte leukemia, about half of patients showed multiple immunodominant subclonotypes.

The CDR3 has 13 residues. V was pared by 5 bases and J by 7 bases, with 12 bases between. Looked up from germline, CDR1 is SGHTA and CDR2 is FQGNSA. Data came from immunoSEQ multiplex PCR; TCRdb stores just in-frame clones and leaves some out. The table has more than 1,100 clones, 50% to 60% seen once. Turning to this clone: The target antigen is unknown.

Sequenced sample: peripheral blood mononuclear cells. V gene TRBV7-2 combines with J gene TRBJ1-5; perhaps TRBD1 as D (6 bases). This sequence was found in a man aged 55 to 70 with T-cell large granular lymphocyte leukemia. Some clones in this sample may be carry-over from other donors' samples. The CDR3 here is CASSPDRTQPQHF. The CDR3 nucleotides read TGTGCCAGCAGCCCCGACAGGACCCAGCCCCAGCATTTT.